This T cell receptor (beta chain) was identified during a study of shared clonotypes between healthy human individuals. Study background: Used for every donor were three CD4 naive, three CD4 memory, two CD8 naive and one CD8 memory plate.

Study-wide points: Among donors, the sharing of clonotypes was expected to be influenced by sequencing depth.

Approximately 200 ng DNA, 30,000 to 35,000 T cell genomes, went into each sorted-subset replicate PCR. The protocol was immunoSEQ multiplex PCR, while the TCRdb copy is restricted to in-frame clones and leaves out a portion. The table shows roughly 2,500,000 clones, with 93% occurring only once. With regard to this clone: The antigen is not known.

This CDR3 is 12 amino acids long. Per the germline V gene, CDR1 is MNHEY and CDR2 is SMNVEV (reference sequence). The ends were cut back, 4 bases at V and 8 bases at J, with 11 bases in the middle. The sequencing sample was made of naive CD4+ T cells from PBMCs. As to subset: CD45RA+ positively selected. The chain employs TRBV27 and TRBJ1-1; D is perhaps TRBD1 (6 bases). The receptor was isolated from a man aged 18 to 35 in good health. Some clones in this sample may be carry-over from other donors' samples. The chain's CDR3 is CASSSTGGEAFF. In nucleotides, the CDR3 is TGTGCCAGCAGTTCGACAGGTGGAGAAGCTTTCTTT.